One sample yielded the 20 T cell receptor beta chains listed below, sequenced in a study of blood T cell repertoires in COVID-19. This table comes from immunoSEQ multiplex PCR, and its TCRdb copy is limited to in-frame clones, with some not included. The sample holds a few hundred thousand clones, 85% seen once. Sequenced material: PBMCs or T cells enriched from blood (not recorded which). The origin of the receptors is a woman aged 50 to 60 who had recovered from COVID-19.

The chain links TRBV24-1 to TRBJ2-1; D may be TRBD1 (6 bases). Between the trimmed V and J ends, which lost 9 bases and 9 bases, there was a span of 14 bases. Germline CDR1 reads KGHDR; CDR2 reads SFDVKD. The CDR3 extends over 12 amino acids. CDR3: CATRPGQSEQFF. For the CDR3, the DNA is TGTGCCACCCGCCCCGGACAGTCTGAGCAGTTCTTC.

The gene calls are TRBV18 and TRBJ1-5, with 9 bases that match TRBD1. Trimming cost V 6 bases and J 5 bases; bases outside gene matches: 5. CDR1 and CDR2 from the germline V gene are KGHSH and LQKENI. This CDR3 has 14 amino acids. The CDR3: CASSHRDRDQPQHF. The CDR3 bases are TGTGCCAGCTCTCACCGGGACAGGGATCAGCCCCAGCATTTT.

This clone was picked up one time. V gene TRBV11-2 combines with J gene TRBJ1-1; TRBD1 might be the D (5 bases). V lost 7 bases to trimming and J lost 0 bases, with 15 bases between them. This CDR3 is built from 15 residues. Germline V gene sequence: CDR1 SGHAT, CDR2 FQNNGV. Here the CDR3 DNA reads TGTGCCAGCACTCTCCGGCAGGGTTTGAACACTGAAGCTTTCTTT. It yields the protein CASTLRQGLNTEAFF.

The chain uses TRBV6-4 and TRBJ1-1; D gene uncertain. V was trimmed by 2 bases and J by 3 bases, leaving 10 bases between them. The CDR3 totals 14 residues. Germline V gene data show CDR1 as MRHNA and CDR2 as SNTAGT. Written as DNA, the CDR3 is TGTGCCAGCAGTGACACCCGGAGGCACACTGAAGCTTTCTTT. Translation: CASSDTRRHTEAFF.

The chain joins TRBV6-5 to TRBJ2-7; no firm D call. CDR1 is MNHEY and CDR2 is SVGAGI in the germline V gene. There are 16 residues in the CDR3. V dropped 0 bases and J dropped 0 bases, with 12 bases sitting between them. The CDR3 sequence: CASSYSSRPSSYEQYF. CDR3 coding DNA: TGTGCCAGCAGTTACTCGTCCAGGCCCAGCTCCTACGAGCAGTACTTC.

The CDR3 protein is CASSTGTGGTIYF. DNA for the CDR3: TGTGCCAGCAGTACAGGGACAGGGGGCACCATATATTTT. The rearrangement joins TRBV12-3 or TRBV12-4 to TRBJ1-3, with TRBD1 identical over 11 bases. The trim removed 5 bases at V and 9 bases at J, leaving 3 bases unmatched. The CDR3 is 13 amino acids.

The chain recombines TRBV27 with TRBJ2-1; TRBD2 aligns across 11 bases. Germline CDR1 and CDR2: MNHEY and SMNVEV (reference sequence). This CDR3 contains 15 residues. With V trimmed by 3 bases and J by 10 bases, 8 bases remained unmatched. CDR3 sequence reads: CASSFFSGRAREQFF. The DNA for the CDR3 is TGTGCCAGCAGTTTCTTTAGCGGGAGGGCCCGGGAGCAGTTCTTC.

J is TRBJ2-7 and V is TRBV19; possible D gene TRBD1, 5 bases. Trimming took off 3 bases at V and 0 bases at J, with 12 bases between the two ends. Looked up from germline, CDR1 is LNHDA and CDR2 is SQIVND (reference sequence). This CDR3 has 15 amino acids. The CDR3 loop reads CASSMEQGISYEQYF. The CDR3 DNA follows: TGTGCCAGTAGTATGGAGCAGGGAATCTCCTACGAGCAGTACTTC.

The chain combines TRBV4-1 with TRBJ1-1; TRBD1 aligns across 7 bases. The germline V gene encodes CDR1 MGHRA and CDR2 YSYEKL. This CDR3 has 14 residues. The trim removed 3 bases at V and 4 bases at J, leaving 5 bases unmatched. CDR3 DNA sequence: TGCGCCAGCAGCCAGAGACAGGGAGGCACTGAAGCTTTCTTT. Amino acids: CASSQRQGGTEAFF.

The CDR3 spells CATSRDPASSVLDEQYF. Written as DNA, the CDR3 is TGTGCCACCAGCAGAGATCCGGCTAGCTCTGTTCTCGACGAGCAGTACTTC. The V gene is TRBV15, the J gene TRBJ2-7, with a weak D call TRBD2 (5 bases). V lost 0 bases to trimming and J lost 5 bases, with 20 bases between them. CDR1 and CDR2 (germline): LNHNV, YYDKDF (reference sequence). The CDR3 sequence is 17 residues long.

J is TRBJ1-4 and V is TRBV7-8, with D tentatively TRBD1 (5 bases). V was shortened by 5 bases and J by 6 bases, with 16 bases between the two germline ends. Germline-derived CDR1 and CDR2 are SGHVS and FQNEAQ. This CDR3 region has 15 residues. The CDR3 DNA follows: TGTGCCAGCAGCCTAGGGTGGCGGGACCATGAAAAACTGTTTTTT. Its protein product is CASSLGWRDHEKLFF.

The V call is TRBV29-1, the J call TRBJ1-1, with 7 bases aligning to TRBD1. The junction had 7 bases not matched to a gene; V was cut back by 7 bases and J by 5 bases. The CDR3 totals 12 residues. Germline assignment: CDR1 SQVTM and CDR2 ANQGSEA. CDR3 nucleotide sequence: TGCAGCGCCCTGACAGGGAATACTGAAGCTTTCTTT. Translated: CSALTGNTEAFF.

V usage is TRBV28 and J usage is TRBJ1-5; D remains unclear. This CDR3 is built from 18 residues. The V and J ends lost 5 bases and 3 bases respectively, with 23 bases between them. Germline V lookup: CDR1 MDHEN, CDR2 SYDVKM. The CDR3 spells CASSGGIVGTTTNQPQHF. CDR3 coding DNA: TGTGCCAGCAGTGGCGGGATTGTAGGAACCACTACCAATCAGCCCCAGCATTTT.

V gene TRBV15 combines with J gene TRBJ2-5; 10 nucleotides match TRBD2. J was trimmed by 6 bases and V by 4 bases; bases with no gene match: 14. CDR1 is LNHNV and CDR2 is YYDKDF in the germline V gene (reference sequence). The CDR3 sequence is 17 residues long. CDR3 region: CATSKDPSSGGRKTQYF. DNA for the CDR3: TGTGCCACCAGCAAAGACCCCTCTAGCGGGGGTAGGAAGACCCAGTACTTC.

The chain employs TRBV27 and TRBJ2-3, with TRBD2 identical over 7 bases. The CDR3 has 15 residues. Germline V gene data show CDR1 as MNHEY and CDR2 as SMNVEV (reference sequence). Trimming took 5 bases from V and 4 from J; bases not matched to a gene: 9. CDR3 DNA: TGTGCCAGCAGTCCCCCCGGGGGGTTGGCAGATACGCAGTATTTT. Protein product: CASSPPGGLADTQYF.

The rearrangement links TRBV5-4 to TRBJ2-6, with 7 positions matching TRBD1. The germline CDR1 and CDR2 sequences are SGHNT and YYREEE (reference sequence). The CDR3 runs to 16 residues. The trim removed 5 bases at V and 2 bases at J, leaving 7 bases unmatched. The CDR3 sequence: CASRPLTGTGANVLTF. CDR3 DNA: TGTGCCAGCAGACCCCTGACAGGGACTGGGGCCAACGTCCTGACTTTC.

This clone was counted once. The V gene is TRBV7-8, the J gene TRBJ2-3; D not resolved. The V and J ends lost 5 bases and 4 bases respectively, with 10 bases between them. CDR1 SGHVS and CDR2 FQNEAQ come from the germline V gene. This CDR3 is 13 amino acids long. As DNA, the CDR3 is TGTGCCAGCAGCGTCACAGCCCCAGATACGCAGTATTTT. Translation: CASSVTAPDTQYF.

V gene TRBV18 combines with J gene TRBJ1-2, with 7 bases fitting TRBD1. Germline V lookup: CDR1 KGHSH, CDR2 LQKENI. CDR3 size: 13 residues. V trimming: 4 bases; J trimming: 6 bases; junction bases outside the gene matches: 5. The CDR3 loop reads CASSRDRDNGYTF. CDR3 in DNA: TGTGCCAGCTCACGAGACAGGGACAATGGCTACACCTTC.

The rearrangement links TRBV4-1 to TRBJ1-3; tentatively, D is TRBD1 (5 bases). Germline V gene sequence: CDR1 MGHRA, CDR2 YSYEKL. CDR3 length: 13 residues. The ends were cut back, 9 bases at V and 0 bases at J, with 9 bases in the middle. Written as DNA, the CDR3 is TGCGCCAGTGGACATAACTCTGGAAACACCATATATTTT. Translation: CASGHNSGNTIYF.

The chain couples TRBV11-2 to TRBJ1-4, with TRBD1 matching over 8 bases. V shed 5 bases, J shed 8 bases, and the junction held 7 bases outside the gene matches. Germline lookup yields CDR1 SGHAT and CDR2 FQNNGV. This CDR3 is 14 amino acids long. CDR3 amino acids: CASSDRGGWEKLFF. For the CDR3, the DNA is TGTGCCAGCAGCGACAGGGGCGGTTGGGAAAAACTGTTTTTT.